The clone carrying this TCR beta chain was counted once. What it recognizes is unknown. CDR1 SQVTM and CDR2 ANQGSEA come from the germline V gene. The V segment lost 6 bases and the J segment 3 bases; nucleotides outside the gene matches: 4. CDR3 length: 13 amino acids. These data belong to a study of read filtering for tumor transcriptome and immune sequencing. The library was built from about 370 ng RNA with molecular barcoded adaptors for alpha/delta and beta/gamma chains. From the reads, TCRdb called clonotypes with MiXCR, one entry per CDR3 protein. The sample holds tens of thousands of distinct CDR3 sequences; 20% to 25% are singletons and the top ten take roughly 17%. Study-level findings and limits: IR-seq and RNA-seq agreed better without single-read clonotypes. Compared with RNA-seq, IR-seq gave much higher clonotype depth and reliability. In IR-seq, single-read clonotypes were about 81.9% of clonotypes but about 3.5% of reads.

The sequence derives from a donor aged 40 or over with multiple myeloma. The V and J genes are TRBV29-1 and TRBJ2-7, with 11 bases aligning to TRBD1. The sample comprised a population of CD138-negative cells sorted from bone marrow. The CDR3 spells CSVYGTGGYEQYF. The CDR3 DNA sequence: TGCAGCGTGTACGGGACAGGGGGCTACGAGCAGTACTTC.